Presented here are 32 T cell receptor beta chains from one specimen sequenced in a study of blood T cell repertoires in COVID-19. Method: immunoSEQ multiplex PCR; TCRdb's copy keeps in-frame clones and lacks some. The table has approximately 490,000 clones, about 90% seen once. The sample consisted of PBMCs or T cells enriched from blood (not recorded which). The receptors stem from a woman aged 18 to 35 who had recovered from COVID-19.

The genes are TRBV5-4 and TRBJ2-7; no clear D. CDR1 and CDR2 from the germline V gene are SGHNT and YYREEE (reference sequence). The CDR3 totals 12 residues. V was pared by 0 bases and J by 7 bases, with 8 bases between. CDR3 coding DNA: TGTGCCAGCAGCTTGGTATCTAAGGAGCAGTACTTC. It specifies CASSLVSKEQYF.

This chain connects TRBV29-1 to TRBJ1-3, with 10 bases fitting TRBD1. Looked up from germline, CDR1 is SQVTM and CDR2 is ANQGSEA. J was trimmed by 3 bases and V by 6 bases; bases with no gene match: 5. The CDR3 extends over 14 amino acids. CDR3 bases: TGCAGCGTCGGACAGGGGGAACGTGGAAACACCATATATTTT. This encodes CSVGQGERGNTIYF.

This sequence joins TRBV29-1 and TRBJ2-5; TRBD1 might be the D (6 bases). This CDR3 has 13 amino acids. Germline loops: CDR1 SQVTM, CDR2 ANQGSEA. V was trimmed by 6 bases and J by 4 bases, leaving 15 bases between them. DNA of the CDR3: TGCAGCGTCCTGAAAGGGACACGAGAGACCCAGTACTTC. This sequence encodes CSVLKGTRETQYF.

This chain uses TRBV24-1 with TRBJ1-5, with D perhaps TRBD1 (5 bases). Germline lookup yields CDR1 KGHDR and CDR2 SFDVKD. V lost 2 bases and J lost 0, with 19 bases in between. CDR3 size: 19 residues. The CDR3 DNA is TGTGCCACCAGTGATTGGCAGCGCAGGGAAGATTATAGCAATCAGCCCCAGCATTTT. This translates into CATSDWQRREDYSNQPQHF.

The rearrangement links TRBV9 to TRBJ2-1, with 12 bases aligning to TRBD1. CDR1 SGDLS and CDR2 YYNGEE come from the germline V gene. With V trimmed by 0 bases and J by 9 bases, 16 bases remained unmatched. The length of the CDR3 is 19 residues. This CDR3 is CASSVDLKGDRGRVSEQFF. CDR3 in DNA: TGTGCCAGCAGCGTAGATTTGAAGGGGGACAGGGGGCGTGTAAGTGAGCAGTTCTTC.

This chain uses TRBV28 with TRBJ1-1; maybe TRBD1 (6 bases). CDR1 and CDR2 from the germline V gene are MDHEN and SYDVKM. Trimming left V 8 bases short and J 4 bases short, with 17 bases between. This CDR3 contains 14 residues. The CDR3 nucleotides are TGTGCCAGCCGGCGGGGGGGCGAGGTCACTGAAGCTTTCTTT. Translation gives CASRRGGEVTEAFF.

This sequence joins TRBV7-2 and TRBJ2-1; TRBD2 matches 9 bases. The V gene end was trimmed by 5 bases and the J gene end by 6 bases; junction bases not matched to a gene: 8. CDR3 size: 15 residues. Germline CDR1 and CDR2: SGHTA and FQGNSA. The CDR3 protein is CASSPYQTSGNEQFF. Written as DNA, the CDR3 is TGTGCCAGCAGCCCTTACCAGACTAGCGGCAATGAGCAGTTCTTC. Based on the CDR3 plus reference TRBV7-2 and TRBJ2-1, the full variable domain is GAGVSQSPSNKVTEKGKDVELRCDPISGHTALYWYRQSLGQGLEFLIYFQGNSAPDKSGLPSDRFSAERTGGSVSTLTIQRTQQEDSAVYLCASSPYQTSGNEQFFGPGTRLTVL.

The chain carries TRBV4-1 and TRBJ1-1; TRBD1 aligns across 7 bases. This CDR3 comprises 17 residues. V shed 2 bases and J 4 bases; nucleotides not matched to a gene: 13. Germline CDR1 reads MGHRA; CDR2 reads YSYEKL. The CDR3 sequence is CASSQQGGLAGGTEAFF. The CDR3, as DNA: TGCGCCAGCAGCCAACAGGGGGGCCTGGCCGGCGGCACTGAAGCTTTCTTT.

V is TRBV28 and J is TRBJ1-2; 8 bases are a match to TRBD1. From germline, CDR1 is MDHEN and CDR2 SYDVKM. Losses at the gene ends were 5 bases for V and 7 bases for J; bases not matched to a gene: 12. The CDR3 is 15 amino acids. In DNA, the CDR3 is TGTGCCAGCAGTGGGGCGACAGGGGCTTCGGGTGGCTACACCTTC. As protein: CASSGATGASGGYTF.

The chain couples TRBV6-5 to TRBJ2-7; TRBD2 matches 9 bases. Trimming at V came to 4 bases and at J to 0 bases, leaving 4 bases not matched to a gene. Germline V gene sequence: CDR1 MNHEY, CDR2 SVGAGI. The CDR3 has 15 residues. The CDR3 DNA is TGTGCCAGCAGTTCCCTACTAGCGGGCTCCTACGAGCAGTACTTC. This sequence encodes CASSSLLAGSYEQYF.

The rearrangement links TRBV7-9 to TRBJ2-1, with TRBD1 identical over 8 bases. V shed 4 bases and J 3 bases; nucleotides not matched to a gene: 2. Germline CDR1 reads SEHNR; CDR2 reads FQNEAQ (reference sequence). CDR3 length: 14 residues. Here the CDR3 DNA reads TGTGCCAGCAGCTCTACAGGGGGCTACAATGAGCAGTTCTTC. It specifies CASSSTGGYNEQFF.

The chain links TRBV6-5 to TRBJ2-5, with a possible D match to TRBD2 (6 bases). The CDR3 sequence is 14 residues long. The V end lost 7 bases, the J end lost 7 bases, and 19 bases lay between the germline ends. Germline CDR1 MNHEY, CDR2 SVGAGI. The CDR3 protein is CASNAGTRGGTQYF. CDR3 bases: TGTGCCAGCAACGCGGGGACCCGTGGAGGGACCCAGTACTTC.

The V gene is TRBV6-5, the J gene TRBJ1-2, with 7 positions matching TRBD1. The V and J ends lost 6 bases and 10 bases, in that order; junction bases with no gene match: 14. The CDR3 loop spans 14 amino acids. Germline CDR1 and CDR2: MNHEY and SVGAGI. The CDR3 DNA follows: TGTGCCAGCAGCCCCCGGGGACAGTGGAGAAACTACACCTTC. It yields the protein CASSPRGQWRNYTF.

The rearrangement uses TRBV12-3 or TRBV12-4 and TRBJ1-5; 7 positions match TRBD1. The CDR3 is 11 amino acids. V trimming: 4 bases; J trimming: 9 bases; junction bases outside the gene matches: 0. CDR3 amino acids: CASSSGGPQHF. The CDR3 DNA sequence: TGTGCCAGCAGTTCAGGGGGGCCCCAGCATTTT.

The chain carries TRBV5-1 and TRBJ1-2; D is unclear. CDR1 SGHRS and CDR2 YFSETQ come from the germline V gene. V lost 0 bases and J 5 bases, leaving 11 bases between the germline ends. The CDR3 has 14 residues. The CDR3 spells CASSLESGPYGYTF. CDR3 bases: TGCGCCAGCAGCTTGGAGTCGGGTCCTTATGGCTACACCTTC.

V usage is TRBV7-9 and J usage is TRBJ1-1; TRBD1 agrees at 7 bases. J lost 1 base, V lost 3 bases, and 2 bases had no gene match. CDR3 length equals 14 residues. CDR1 SEHNR and CDR2 FQNEAQ come from the germline V gene (reference sequence). CDR3 DNA sequence: TGTGCCAGCAGCTTTGGGGACAGGAACACTGAAGCTTTCTTT. It is translated as CASSFGDRNTEAFF.

V gene TRBV28 combines with J gene TRBJ2-1, with 7 bases identical to TRBD1. V shed 4 bases, J shed 4 bases, and the junction held 10 bases outside the gene matches. The CDR3 totals 16 residues. CDR1 is MDHEN, CDR2 SYDVKM, per germline. CDR3 bases: TGTGCCAGCAGTTCGTCCGGGACAGATCATTACAATGAGCAGTTCTTC. Its protein product is CASSSSGTDHYNEQFF.

The table lists this clone with a few counts. The CDR3 DNA reads as TGTGCCAGCAGTTTGCCAGGGACCGGGGAGCTGTTTTTT. Its translation: CASSLPGTGELFF. V usage is TRBV6-5 and J usage is TRBJ2-2; D might be TRBD1 (5 bases). Germline CDR1 MNHEY, CDR2 SVGAGI. Trimming left V 4 bases short and J 5 bases short, with 8 bases between. The CDR3 covers 13 residues.

The gene calls are TRBV2 and TRBJ1-3; D ambiguous. Trimming removed 8 bases from V and 0 bases from J, with 14 bases in between. The germline V gene encodes CDR1 SNHLY and CDR2 FYNNEI. CDR3 length: 15 amino acids. CDR3 in amino acids: CASSVTGSSGNTIYF. Here the CDR3 DNA reads TGTGCCAGCTCCGTGACGGGGAGCTCTGGAAACACCATATATTTT.

This rearrangement joins TRBV2 to TRBJ2-7; no clear D gene. The CDR3 totals 12 residues. The V and J ends lost 5 bases and 6 bases respectively, with 11 bases between them. Germline CDR1 and CDR2: SNHLY and FYNNEI. The CDR3 nucleotides are TGTGCCAGCAGTTCAGTGTACAGCGAGCAGTACTTC. It yields the protein CASSSVYSEQYF.

This rearrangement joins TRBV30 to TRBJ1-2, with a possible D match to TRBD1 (5 bases). CDR3 size: 13 residues. Germline CDR1 is GTSNPN and CDR2 is SVGIG (reference sequence). Trimming shortened V by 4 bases and J by 4 bases, and 13 bases separated the two germline ends. The CDR3 DNA is TGTGCCTGGACCGAACGGGGGGTCTATGGCTACACCTTC. This codes for CAWTERGVYGYTF.

The V gene is TRBV7-9, the J gene TRBJ2-2; TRBD2 is a possible D gene (7 bases). This CDR3 is built from 14 residues. With 5 bases removed from V and 4 bases from J, the gap between germline ends came to 11 bases. Germline V lookup: CDR1 SEHNR, CDR2 FQNEAQ (reference sequence). The CDR3 nucleotides are TGTGCCAGCAGCGTGCGGGGGCCCACCGGGGAGCTGTTTTTT. This codes for CASSVRGPTGELFF.

The chain uses TRBV30 and TRBJ1-2, with TRBD1 identical over 8 bases. Germline lookup yields CDR1 GTSNPN and CDR2 SVGIG (reference sequence). The CDR3 has 13 residues. The V segment lost 1 base and the J segment 8 bases; nucleotides outside the gene matches: 6. DNA for the CDR3: TGTGCCTGGAGTGAACAGGGGGATTACGGCTACACCTTC. It yields the protein CAWSEQGDYGYTF. Using reference TRBV30 and TRBJ1-2 for the parts outside the CDR3, the full variable domain is SQTIHQWPATLVQPVGSPLSLECTVEGTSNPNLYWYRQAAGRGLQLLFYSVGIGQISSEVPQNLSASRPQDRQFILSSKKLLLSDSGFYLCAWSEQGDYGYTFGSGTRLTVV.

The V gene is TRBV30, the J gene TRBJ2-7, with 7 positions matching TRBD1. Unmatched junction bases numbered 13, after V lost 2 bases and J lost 6 bases. The CDR3 totals 15 residues. From germline, CDR1 is GTSNPN and CDR2 SVGIG (reference sequence). The CDR3 protein is CAWSTKRQGVTEQYF. The CDR3, as DNA: TGTGCCTGGAGTACCAAGCGACAGGGCGTCACCGAGCAGTACTTC.

The V call is TRBV6-2 or TRBV6-3, the J call TRBJ2-1; D perhaps matches TRBD2 (7 bases). This CDR3 is 15 amino acids long. Germline V CDR1 and CDR2: MNHEY, SVGEGT. V shed 2 bases and J shed 2 bases, with 10 bases lying between them. In DNA form, the CDR3 reads TGTGCCAGCAGTTACGAGGGGGGGGCCTACAATGAGCAGTTCTTC. Protein: CASSYEGGAYNEQFF.

The V gene is TRBV6-5, the J gene TRBJ1-1; 7 bases are a match to TRBD1. V lost 2 bases, J lost 11 bases, and 14 bases stayed unmatched. Looked up from germline, CDR1 is MNHEY and CDR2 is SVGAGI. The CDR3 contains 15 residues. The CDR3 DNA sequence: TGTGCCAGCAGTTACGCCCGGGACAGATGGGCTCGGGCTTTCTTT. This gives the protein CASSYARDRWARAFF.

V is TRBV19 and J is TRBJ1-1; D gene ambiguous. Germline V gene data show CDR1 as LNHDA and CDR2 as SQIVND (reference sequence). CDR3 length: 13 amino acids. Trimming shortened V by 8 bases and J by 3 bases, and 13 bases separated the two germline ends. The chain's CDR3 is CASGSARDTEAFF. In nucleotides, the CDR3 is TGTGCCAGTGGCAGTGCGAGGGACACTGAAGCTTTCTTT.

The chain is built from TRBV5-1 and TRBJ2-1; 13 nucleotides align to TRBD2. This CDR3 has 17 residues. The V and J ends lost 4 bases and 8 bases, in that order; junction bases with no gene match: 12. Germline-derived CDR1 and CDR2 are SGHRS and YFSETQ. The CDR3 nucleotides read TGCGCCAGCAGCCCAGGGACTAGCGGGGCCCCTGGGGATGAGCAGTTCTTC. It codes for CASSPGTSGAPGDEQFF. Full variable domain (missing parts from reference TRBV5-1 and TRBJ2-1): KAGVTQTPRYLIKTRGQQVTLSCSPISGHRSVSWYQQTPGQGLQFLFEYFSETQRNKGNFPGRFSGRQFSNSRSEMNVSTLELGDSALYLCASSPGTSGAPGDEQFFGPGTRLTVL.

The J gene is TRBJ1-3, the V gene TRBV7-6; TRBD1 matches 8 bases. Trimming removed 4 bases from V and 0 bases from J; junction bases left unmatched: 11. The length of the CDR3 is 18 residues. The germline gives CDR1 SGHVS, CDR2 FNYEAQ. The CDR3 here is CASSSLPGQGVSGNTIYF. The CDR3 bases are TGTGCCAGCAGCTCCCTCCCCGGACAGGGCGTCTCTGGAAACACCATATATTTT.

This chain links TRBV29-1 with TRBJ2-5; tentatively, D is TRBD1 (6 bases). The CDR3 has 12 residues. Trimming pared 3 bases from V and 3 bases from J, leaving 8 bases between. The germline gives CDR1 SQVTM, CDR2 ANQGSEA. The CDR3 loop reads CSVERTEETQYF. The CDR3 DNA follows: TGCAGCGTTGAGCGGACAGAAGAGACCCAGTACTTC.

This clone was found once. The V and J genes are TRBV10-3 and TRBJ1-2; 7 nucleotides agree with TRBD1. The junction had 10 bases not matched to a gene; V was cut back by 3 bases and J by 0 bases. The germline V gene has CDR1 ENHRY and CDR2 SYGVKD. The CDR3 runs to 17 residues. The CDR3 protein is CAISDPRQGQANYGYTF. In nucleotides, the CDR3 is TGTGCCATCAGTGACCCCCGACAGGGTCAGGCTAACTATGGCTACACCTTC.

The chain carries TRBV19 and TRBJ2-5, with TRBD1 matching 10 bases. Germline loops: CDR1 LNHDA, CDR2 SQIVND (reference sequence). The CDR3 totals 18 residues. The V gene end was trimmed by 5 bases and the J gene end by 5 bases; junction bases not matched to a gene: 17. This CDR3 reads CASSPRYGTGEVGETQYF. Here the CDR3 DNA reads TGTGCCAGTAGTCCCCGATATGGGACAGGGGAGGTCGGGGAGACCCAGTACTTC.